This entry lists 13 T cell receptor beta chains sequenced from one sample in a study of T cell repertoires in cytomegalovirus infection. One entry per CDR3 protein results from TCRdb running MiXCR on the reads. The sample comprises 100,000 to 150,000 distinct CDR3 sequences, around 30% of which are singletons, and around 54% rests with the top ten. Their antigens remain unidentified. The sample here was CD8+ T cells from cultured PBMCs, taken from culture after CMV antigen stimulation. Receptor source: a human donor in good health (CMV status not recorded). Some clones in this sample may be carry-over from other donors' samples.

This clonotype was seen at least ten times. The rearrangement joins TRBV7-2 to TRBJ1-2; D possibly corresponds to TRBD1 (5 bases). With 2 bases removed from V and 8 bases from J, the gap between germline ends came to 18 bases. Germline assignment: CDR1 SGHTA and CDR2 FQGNSA. The CDR3 is 15 amino acids. The CDR3 loop is CASSLRGLGIEGYTF. The CDR3 DNA follows: TGTGCCAGCAGCTTAAGGGGCTTGGGGATAGAGGGCTACACCTTC. Supplemented by reference TRBV7-2 and TRBJ1-2, the full variable domain reads GAGVSQSPSNKVTEKGKDVELRCDPISGHTALYWYRQSLGQGLEFLIYFQGNSAPDKSGLPSDRFSAERTGGSVSTLTIQRTQQEDSAVYLCASSLRGLGIEGYTFGSGTRLTVV.

This clonotype came up once. V gene TRBV11-1 combines with J gene TRBJ2-3; unclear D gene. This CDR3 contains 14 residues. Between the trimmed V and J ends, which lost 2 bases and 6 bases, there was a span of 12 bases. CDR1 and CDR2 from the germline V gene are SGHAT and FQDESV (reference sequence). The CDR3 loop reads CASSLSILRDTQYF. The CDR3 bases are TGTGCCAGCAGCTTATCGATCCTACGGGATACGCAGTATTTT.

V usage is TRBV7-7 and J usage is TRBJ2-2, with D unresolved. There are 12 residues in the CDR3. The germline gives CDR1 SSHAT, CDR2 FNYEAQ (reference sequence). CDR3 bases: TGTGCTACCAGGCAAGCCACCGGGGAGCTGTTTTTT. This encodes CATRQATGELFF.

The chain recombines TRBV11-1 with TRBJ2-3; D is undetermined. The CDR3 contains 16 residues. Germline-derived CDR1 and CDR2 are SGHAT and FQDESV (reference sequence). V gave up 5 bases and J gave up 4 bases, with 19 bases separating them. CDR3 protein: CASSRGPFVMADTQYF. CDR3 DNA: TGTGCCAGCAGCAGAGGACCGTTTGTCATGGCAGATACGCAGTATTTT.

V is TRBV20-1 and J is TRBJ1-5; D may be TRBD1 (5 bases). Deletions cut 3 bases from V and 0 bases from J, with 12 bases between. This CDR3 is 15 amino acids long. Germline assignment: CDR1 DFQATT and CDR2 SNEGSKA (reference sequence). CDR3 nucleotide sequence: TGCAGTGCTAGCGGGACCGCCGATAGCAATCAGCCCCAGCATTTT. Protein: CSASGTADSNQPQHF.

The chain combines TRBV6-5 with TRBJ2-7; 8 positions agree with TRBD1. Germline V gene lookup returns CDR1 MNHEY and CDR2 SVGAGI. The CDR3 has 17 amino acids. The junction had 13 bases not matched to a gene; V was cut back by 0 bases and J by 6 bases. CDR3 sequence reads: CASSYSSAMDRVAEQYF. The DNA for the CDR3 is TGTGCCAGCAGTTACTCGAGTGCTATGGACAGGGTGGCCGAGCAGTACTTC.

The rearrangement joins TRBV6-6 to TRBJ2-2; 8 nucleotides align to TRBD1. CDR3 length: 15 amino acids. Looked up from germline, CDR1 is MNHNY and CDR2 is SVGAGI (reference sequence). The V segment lost 6 bases and the J segment 3 bases; nucleotides outside the gene matches: 6. Written as DNA, the CDR3 is TGTGCCAGCAGGAACGGACAGGGACACACCGGGGAGCTGTTTTTT. This encodes CASRNGQGHTGELFF.

In this sample, this clonotype turned up a few times. This chain uses TRBV2 with TRBJ2-6; D is ambiguous. Germline CDR1 SNHLY, CDR2 FYNNEI. The V and J ends lost 2 bases and 12 bases respectively, with 14 bases between them. This CDR3 spans 14 amino acids. CDR3 in DNA: TGTGCCAGCAGTGAAACCCGGTTTTTTACCGTCCTGACTTTC. Translation: CASSETRFFTVLTF.

The CDR3 protein is CSAQPRLYGYTF. CDR3 bases: TGCAGTGCGCAGCCCAGGTTATATGGCTACACCTTC. The V and J genes are TRBV20-1 and TRBJ1-2; unclear D gene. This CDR3 spans 12 amino acids. The V end lost 6 bases, the J end lost 5 bases, and 13 bases lay between the germline ends. Per germline, CDR1 DFQATT and CDR2 SNEGSKA (reference sequence).

This chain joins TRBV6-5 and TRBJ2-5; weak D call: TRBD1 (6 bases). Trimming pared 6 bases from V and 3 bases from J, leaving 14 bases between. This CDR3 region has 14 residues. The germline gives CDR1 MNHEY, CDR2 SVGAGI. The CDR3 DNA follows: TGTGCCAGCAGATTAACCAGGGGAAAAGAGACCCAGTACTTC. This sequence encodes CASRLTRGKETQYF.

This clonotype was counted ten times or more. V and J are TRBV15 and TRBJ2-3; D perhaps matches TRBD2 (7 bases). The CDR3 spans 16 residues. V was pared by 1 base and J by 2 bases, with 13 bases between. Germline-derived CDR1 and CDR2 are LNHNV and YYDKDF (reference sequence). The CDR3: CATSRASGGYTDTQYF. CDR3 coding DNA: TGTGCCACCAGCAGAGCGTCGGGGGGCTACACAGATACGCAGTATTTT.

This chain uses TRBV6-2 or TRBV6-3 with TRBJ2-7; D perhaps matches TRBD1 (7 bases). CDR1 and CDR2 (germline): MNHEY, SVGEGT. CDR3 length equals 14 residues. V gave up 6 bases and J gave up 3 bases, with 15 bases separating them. The DNA of the CDR3 is TGTGCCAGCAGGCGGGGCCAGGGGGTCTACGAGCAGTACTTC. This translates into CASRRGQGVYEQYF.

This clonotype was picked up many times. The rearrangement joins TRBV7-9 to TRBJ2-7, with 11 bases fitting TRBD1. This CDR3 contains 15 residues. V gave up 0 bases and J gave up 6 bases; unmatched junction bases: 4. Germline V gene sequence: CDR1 SEHNR, CDR2 FQNEAQ (reference sequence). The CDR3 loop is CASSLAGQGAGEQYF. Here the CDR3 DNA reads TGTGCCAGCAGCTTAGCCGGACAGGGGGCTGGCGAGCAGTACTTC.